What follows is one T cell receptor beta chain and its context. Its antigen is unidentified. Germline values: CDR1 SGHRS, CDR2 YFSETQ. V was trimmed by 5 bases and J by 0 bases, leaving 9 bases between them. The CDR3 has 14 amino acids. The repertoire was sequenced with immunoSEQ multiplex PCR; TCRdb's copy has only in-frame clones and lacks some. The table records roughly 60,000 clones, roughly 79% of them present only once. Time point defined: week 35, safety follow-up. Alongside topical imiquimod, each dose of vaccine comprised 300 ug of mutant IDH1 20-mer peptide. The sample is drawn from a study of a mutant IDH1 vaccine in newly diagnosed glioma. Study as a whole: The treated group averaged roughly 40 years old and was roughly 60% male, about 38% female.

General study results and limits: Among all patients, vaccine-induced immune responses occurred in around 94%. Pseudoprogression looked unconnected to shifts in top peripheral T cell clonotypes.

This chain links TRBV5-1 with TRBJ2-1; D is ambiguous. Specimen: PBMCs, collected from a glioma patient whose treatment included an IDH1 peptide vaccine. This sequence was found in a man aged 40-49 years with glioma. This CDR3 is CASRPTISYNEQFF. Here the CDR3 DNA reads TGCGCCAGCAGGCCCACCATCTCCTACAATGAGCAGTTCTTC.